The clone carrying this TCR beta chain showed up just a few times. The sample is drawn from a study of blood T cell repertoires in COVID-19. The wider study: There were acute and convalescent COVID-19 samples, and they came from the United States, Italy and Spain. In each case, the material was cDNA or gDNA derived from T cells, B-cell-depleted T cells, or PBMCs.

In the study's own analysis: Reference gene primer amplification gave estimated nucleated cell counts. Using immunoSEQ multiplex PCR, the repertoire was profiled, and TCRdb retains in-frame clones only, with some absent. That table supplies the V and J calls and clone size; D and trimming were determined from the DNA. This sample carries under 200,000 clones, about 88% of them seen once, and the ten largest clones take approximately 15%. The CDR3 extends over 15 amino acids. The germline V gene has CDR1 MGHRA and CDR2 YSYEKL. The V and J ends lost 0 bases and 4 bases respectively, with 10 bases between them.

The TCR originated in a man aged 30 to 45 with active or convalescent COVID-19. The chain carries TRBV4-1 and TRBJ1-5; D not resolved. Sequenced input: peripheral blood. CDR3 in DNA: TGCGCCAGCAGCCAAGAATACACGGGGAATCAGCCCCAGCATTTT. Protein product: CASSQEYTGNQPQHF.